This T cell receptor (beta chain) was observed in a study of blood T cell repertoires in COVID-19 (dated by TCRdb to the early 2020s). Notes on the research overall: Samples from collaborators originated in the United States, Italy and Spain and spanned both the acute and convalescent phases of COVID-19. The prospective study material was composed of cDNA or gDNA derived from T cells, B-cell-depleted T cells, or PBMCs. The dataset comprised deeply sampled blood TCRbeta repertoires from subjects exposed to, actively infected with, or recovered from COVID-19. The repertoires were made available in a free public database intended to serve as a resource for research on the immune response to SARS-CoV-2. Samples came from the ongoing ImmuneRACE study (first 160 participants) plus 1,254 subjects from 6 global collaborators. Sample metadata almost always included a de-identified subject ID, COVID-19 status, age in years and sex. Where available, HLA class I and class II types were obtained from metadata supplied by the sample provider rather than from assay-based typing.

On this clone itself: The clone's antigen remains unknown. Qualities for individual bases were not recorded, and no much larger clone is one base off.

Inclusive of the bounding cysteine and phenylalanine, the CDR3 is 16 residues long. The sequence is cut down to CDR3 DNA, 48 bases in frame from base 1. Germline trimming amounts to 0 bases on V and 2 bases on J, with 6 as the count of junction bases outside the gene matches. The germline V gene specifies SGHAT as CDR1 and FQNNGV as CDR2. TCRbeta CDR3 regions were amplified from genomic DNA using the immunoSEQ Assay, a bias-controlled multiplex PCR. Processing in the source paper ran as follows. The number of nucleated cells in each sample was estimated from the amplification of reference gene primers within the assay. Sequence reads were collapsed and filtered to measure the absolute abundance of every unique TCRbeta CDR3 rearrangement. For each sample, productive Simpson clonality was calculated by taking the square root of Simpson's diversity index across productive rearrangements. This immuneACCESS table, as held by TCRdb, lists in-frame sequences with V and J called but not all clones. Of the missing ones, under half trace to an unresolved V gene in checked studies; the others have no known cause. That table supplies the V and J calls and clone size; D and trimming were determined from the DNA. Counted in this sample were about 300,000 clones; around four fifths of them appeared once. Around 1.2% of the sample is in the top ten clones.

Each collaborating institution followed its own protocols to collect whole blood in K2EDTA tubes. For TCRbeta analysis, collaborator samples were shipped as frozen whole blood, as isolated PBMCs, or as DNA extracted from either sample type. Study-wide findings and limitations: The amount of clinical and demographic metadata varied by source and participant and was provided uncurated.

This clonotype originated in a woman in her forties or fifties with acute or convalescent COVID-19. The sample taken for sequencing was peripheral blood. The rearrangement joined TRBV11-2 to TRBJ1-1; a stretch of 7 junction bases matches TRBD1. The nucleotide sequence is given as TGTGCCAGCAGCTTAGACAGGGGGTTTTATAACACTGAAGCTTTCTTT. Its protein reads: CASSLDRGFYNTEAFF.